A single sample gave rise to the 26 T cell receptor beta chains below, sequenced in a study of T cells in Graves' hyperthyroidism and ophthalmopathy. What was amplified from RNA transcripts were TCR beta CDR3 regions. HTBI primers drove first-round RT-PCR of the TCR CDR3. TCRdb itself ran the multiplex PCR reads through MiXCR, one entry per CDR3 protein. The data hold some 420,000 distinct CDR3 sequences, with about 13% observed a single time. The sequenced sample was blood. These receptors all stem from a woman between 18 and 30 years old with Graves' hyperthyroidism.

In this sample, this clonotype turned up many times. The chain has TRBV7-2 and TRBJ2-3; 13 nucleotides line up with TRBD2. The junction had 3 bases not matched to a gene; V was cut back by 2 bases and J by 4 bases. Germline-derived CDR1 and CDR2 are SGHTA and FQGNSA. The CDR3 sequence is 16 residues long. The CDR3 DNA sequence: TGTGCCAGCAGCTTATGGACTAGCGGGGGTGCAGATACGCAGTATTTT. Translating it yields CASSLWTSGGADTQYF.

This clonotype was observed many times. The rearrangement joins TRBV11-2 to TRBJ2-5, with 10 nucleotides matching TRBD2. The ends lost 4 bases at V and 6 bases at J; junction bases unmatched: 2. The germline V gene encodes CDR1 SGHAT and CDR2 FQNNGV. The CDR3 sequence is 13 residues long. CDR3 DNA sequence: TGTGCCAGCAGCTCAGCGGGAGGGCAGACCCAGTACTTC. This translates into CASSSAGGQTQYF.

This clonotype was seen at least ten times. This chain links TRBV27 with TRBJ2-1, with D perhaps matching TRBD2 (5 bases). Trimming cost V 5 bases and J 6 bases, with 20 bases left between them. Germline CDR1 MNHEY, CDR2 SMNVEV (reference sequence). CDR3 length equals 16 residues. CDR3 loop: CASSPRQSSGGNEQFF. As DNA, the CDR3 is TGTGCCAGCAGTCCCCGTCAGTCGAGTGGAGGCAATGAGCAGTTCTTC.

The sample holds many counts of this clonotype. The chain employs TRBV5-5 and TRBJ1-6; D is uncertain. Trimming removed 6 bases from V and 7 bases from J, with 17 bases in between. Germline CDR1 SGHKS, CDR2 YYEKEE (reference sequence). The CDR3 has 15 residues. The CDR3 nucleotides are TGTGCCAGCACCGCGCATGGAGGGCGGAATTCACCCCTCCACTTT. Amino acids: CASTAHGGRNSPLHF.

CDR3 residues: CASSFFPGQRETQYF. The CDR3 DNA reads as TGTGCCAGCAGCTTCTTTCCCGGACAGAGAGAGACCCAGTACTTC. The chain combines TRBV7-6 with TRBJ2-5; D might be TRBD1 (6 bases). The CDR3 spans 15 residues. V lost 3 bases and J lost 4, with 15 bases in between. Germline V gene sequence: CDR1 SGHVS, CDR2 FNYEAQ.

This clonotype came up many times. This sequence joins TRBV29-1 and TRBJ2-7; 16 bases line up with TRBD2. From germline, CDR1 is SQVTM and CDR2 ANQGSEA. J gave up 6 bases and V 6 bases, and 8 bases lay outside the gene matches. This CDR3 spans 15 amino acids. The CDR3 loop reads CSVQGLAGGPSEQYF. CDR3 DNA: TGCAGCGTACAGGGACTAGCGGGAGGGCCTTCCGAGCAGTACTTC.

The sample holds many counts of this clonotype. This rearrangement joins TRBV20-1 to TRBJ1-6; 9 bases agree with TRBD1. The CDR3 length is 14 residues. Germline V gene sequence: CDR1 DFQATT, CDR2 SNEGSKA (reference sequence). V was pared by 5 bases and J by 3 bases, with 2 bases of the junction left unmatched. In nucleotides, the CDR3 is TGCAGTGCTTGGGGACAGGGCTATAATTCACCCCTCCACTTT. It specifies CSAWGQGYNSPLHF.

To note about this clonotype: Just one base apart from a much larger clone, this may be a read error. The chain is built from TRBV2 and TRBJ1-2, with D maybe TRBD1 (5 bases). The germline V gene has CDR1 SNHLY and CDR2 FYNNEI. Trimming stripped 5 bases from V and 6 bases from J, with 22 bases between. This CDR3 is built from 16 residues. CDR3 region: CASSIDSTGRGNGYTF. In nucleotides, the CDR3 is TGTGCCAGCAGTATAGATTCAACGGGACGGGGTAATGGCTACACCTTC.

There are many counts of this clonotype. V gene TRBV27 combines with J gene TRBJ1-1; 11 bases are a match to TRBD1. The CDR3 totals 20 residues. Unmatched junction bases numbered 19, after V lost 3 bases and J lost 4 bases. CDR1 and CDR2 from the germline V gene are MNHEY and SMNVEV (reference sequence). The CDR3 spells CASSFYPPPRDRGLGTEAFF. In DNA form, the CDR3 reads TGTGCCAGCAGTTTTTATCCCCCCCCCCGGGACAGGGGGTTAGGCACTGAAGCTTTCTTT.

This clonotype was recorded many times. The V and J genes are TRBV2 and TRBJ1-5, with D possibly being TRBD1 (5 bases). The CDR3 has 15 amino acids. In germline, CDR1 is SNHLY, CDR2 FYNNEI. V was shortened by 7 bases and J by 5 bases, with 18 bases between the two germline ends. The chain's CDR3 is CASNPVGQGDQPQHF. As DNA, the CDR3 is TGTGCCAGCAACCCCGTGGGGCAGGGCGATCAGCCCCAGCATTTT. Based on the CDR3 plus reference TRBV2 and TRBJ1-5, the full variable domain is EPEVTQTPSHQVTQMGQEVILRCVPISNHLYFYWYRQILGQKVEFLVSFYNNEISEKSEIFDDQFSVERPDGSNFTLKIRSTKLEDSAMYFCASNPVGQGDQPQHFGDGTRLSIL.

The CDR3 DNA sequence: TGTGCCAGCAGCTCTGGACTAGCGGACATCAATGAGCAGTTCTTC. This translates into CASSSGLADINEQFF. This rearrangement joins TRBV7-2 to TRBJ2-1, with 10 bases that match TRBD2. Germline V gene sequence: CDR1 SGHTA, CDR2 FQGNSA. V dropped 4 bases and J dropped 6; count of bases not matched to a gene: 6. The length of the CDR3 is 15 residues.

This clonotype has a count of ten or more. This chain uses TRBV28 with TRBJ1-2, with D hard to call. V gave up 6 bases and J gave up 6 bases, with 20 bases separating them. Per germline, CDR1 MDHEN and CDR2 SYDVKM. CDR3 size: 15 residues. The CDR3 coding sequence is TGTGCCAGCAGCCTGCTCGGGAGGGCAGTTGATGGCTACACCTTC. Translating it yields CASSLLGRAVDGYTF.

The rearrangement links TRBV4-2 to TRBJ1-2, with a weak D call TRBD1 (5 bases). Trimming left V 3 bases short and J 4 bases short, with 15 bases between. Germline V CDR1 and CDR2: LGHNA, YNFKEQ. The CDR3 is 15 residues long. The CDR3 bases are TGTGCCAGCAGCCAGAATGACAGAATCATCTATGGCTACACCTTC. Translating gives CASSQNDRIIYGYTF.

Ten or more counts support this clonotype. The J gene is TRBJ2-5, the V gene TRBV6-1; maybe TRBD2 (6 bases). From germline, CDR1 is MNHNS and CDR2 SASEGT. The V and J ends lost 5 bases and 2 bases respectively, with 12 bases between them. The CDR3 covers 14 residues. This chain's CDR3 is CASSPWDFQETQYF. The CDR3 coding sequence is TGTGCCAGCAGTCCATGGGACTTTCAAGAGACCCAGTACTTC.

This clonotype was counted a few times. The chain links TRBV27 to TRBJ2-3, with TRBD2 identical over 10 bases. The V and J ends lost 6 bases and 3 bases, in that order; junction bases with no gene match: 12. Germline values: CDR1 MNHEY, CDR2 SMNVEV (reference sequence). The CDR3 runs 17 residues. The CDR3 nucleotides read TGTGCCAGCAGCCTACCTAGGGCTAGCGGGAGAACAGATACGCAGTATTTT. Its translation: CASSLPRASGRTDTQYF.

This clonotype was recorded at least ten times. This chain uses TRBV28 with TRBJ2-6, with a tentative D call TRBD1 (6 bases). Trimming left V 11 bases short and J 3 bases short, with 17 bases between. Germline V gene sequence: CDR1 MDHEN, CDR2 SYDVKM. There are 15 residues in the CDR3. The CDR3 nucleotides read TGTGCCGTGCAAACAGGGCTAGGTGGGGCCAACGTCCTGACTTTC. The encoded protein is CAVQTGLGGANVLTF.

Ten or more counts support this clonotype. The chain employs TRBV7-9 and TRBJ2-3; D not certain. The V and J ends lost 9 bases and 4 bases respectively, with 32 bases between them. The CDR3 runs 19 residues. Germline CDR1 SEHNR, CDR2 FQNEAQ (reference sequence). CDR3 DNA: TGTGCCAGTACCCAACGGACGGGCTTTTCCCTGGGTCGCGCAGATACGCAGTATTTT. It translates to CASTQRTGFSLGRADTQYF.

Concerning this clonotype: With a much larger clone just one base away, this may be a read error. V gene TRBV7-9 combines with J gene TRBJ2-1; TRBD2 might be the D (5 bases). CDR3 length equals 11 residues. CDR1 is SEHNR, CDR2 FQNEAQ, per germline (reference sequence). CDR3 sequence reads: CACRLANEQFF. The CDR3 DNA reads TGTGCCTGCAGGCTAGCCAATGAGCAGTTCTTC.

There are many counts of this clonotype. V usage is TRBV27 and J usage is TRBJ2-3; 10 bases are a match to TRBD1. With V trimmed by 2 bases and J by 5 bases, 7 bases remained unmatched. In germline, CDR1 is MNHEY, CDR2 SMNVEV (reference sequence). The CDR3 extends over 16 amino acids. DNA of the CDR3: TGTGCCAGCAGTTTACTGGGACAGGGGTTAGGAGATACGCAGTATTTT. Protein sequence: CASSLLGQGLGDTQYF.

This clonotype was seen repeatedly, ten times or more. The CDR3 loop is CASTLQQNTEAFF. CDR3 bases: TGTGCCAGCACCCTACAACAGAACACTGAAGCTTTCTTT. The J gene is TRBJ1-1, the V gene TRBV6-1; D unresolved. Looked up from germline, CDR1 is MNHNS and CDR2 is SASEGT. CDR3 size: 13 residues. V lost 7 bases and J 1 base, leaving 10 bases between the germline ends.

The rearrangement uses TRBV3-1 and TRBJ2-1; 11 nucleotides line up with TRBD2. CDR3 length: 17 amino acids. The ends lost 1 base at V and 5 bases at J; junction bases unmatched: 7. The germline CDR1 and CDR2 sequences are LGHDT and YNNKEL (reference sequence). The CDR3 reads CASSQVRLAGPNNEQFF. CDR3 coding DNA: TGTGCCAGCAGCCAAGTTCGACTAGCGGGACCGAACAATGAGCAGTTCTTC.

This clonotype was picked up many times. For the CDR3, the DNA is TGCAGTGCTACCGGACTAGCTGGGGGTTGGGCAGAGACCCAGTACTTC. This translates into CSATGLAGGWAETQYF. The genes are TRBV20-1 and TRBJ2-5, with TRBD2 matching 8 bases. CDR3 size: 16 residues. The V segment lost 4 bases and the J segment 4 bases; nucleotides outside the gene matches: 14. The germline CDR1 and CDR2 sequences are DFQATT and SNEGSKA (reference sequence).

This clonotype appeared a few times. The chain couples TRBV7-9 to TRBJ1-2; TRBD1 matches 7 bases. J was trimmed by 4 bases and V by 4 bases; bases with no gene match: 12. From germline, CDR1 is SEHNR and CDR2 FQNEAQ (reference sequence). The CDR3 is made up of 16 amino acids. CDR3 nucleotides: TGTGCCAGCAGCTCACGACAGGGAGGAAGTGGCTATGGCTACACCTTC. Its protein is CASSSRQGGSGYGYTF.

This clonotype occurred a few times. It may be a read error: a sequence one base away is much more abundant. The chain couples TRBV30 to TRBJ2-1; 14 bases line up with TRBD2. The CDR3 runs to 17 residues. Germline assignment: CDR1 GTSNPN and CDR2 SVGIG (reference sequence). The CDR3 DNA reads as TGTGCCCGGAGTGTACTAGGGACTAGCGGGAGTGGGAATGAGCAGTTCTTC. It is translated as CARSVLGTSGSGNEQFF.

This clonotype occurred many times. The V and J genes are TRBV12-3 or TRBV12-4 and TRBJ2-3; D perhaps matches TRBD1 (5 bases). The V and J ends lost 6 bases and 1 base respectively, with 8 bases between them. The CDR3 covers 13 residues. CDR3 bases: TGTGCCAGCAGCAGGGAACGCACAGATACGCAGTATTTT. Amino acids: CASSRERTDTQYF.

This clonotype was detected many times. This chain joins TRBV7-8 and TRBJ2-1; 8 nucleotides match TRBD1. Trimming took 4 bases from V and 10 from J; bases not matched to a gene: 3. The CDR3 covers 12 residues. From germline, CDR1 is SGHVS and CDR2 FQNEAQ. CDR3 region: CASSSDREEQFF. The CDR3 DNA sequence: TGTGCCAGCAGCTCGGACAGGGAGGAGCAGTTCTTC.